The sample holds a few counts of the clone carrying this T cell receptor beta chain. Its target is unknown. The CDR3 is 13 amino acids. The V end was cut by 6 bases, the J end by 4 bases, with 12 bases between. The germline V gene has CDR1 MNHEY and CDR2 SMNVEV (reference sequence). This sample was taken from a study of molecular identifiers for immune sequencing clone quantification. General observations from the study: Spike-in Jurkat TCR RNA from a single cell reportedly registered among 950,000 or so naive cells. Over 97% of CMV-specific effector molecules, but under 1% of naive ones, were in clones above 20 copies.

MiXCR, run by TCRdb on the PCR reads, gives a single entry per CDR3 protein. The sample lists roughly 55,000 distinct CDR3 sequences, 36% occurring once. This chain uses TRBV27 with TRBJ1-2, with D hard to call. Specimen: naive CD8+ T cells from blood, with Jurkat cell RNA spiked in. Subset indicated: FACS-sorted CD8+CD4-CCR7+CD45RA+ naive T cells. The receptor comes from a human donor in good health. Some libraries in this study had Jurkat cell RNA spiked in. CDR3 coding DNA: TGTGCCAGCAGCCCGGCACTTATCTATGGCTACACCTTC. Protein sequence: CASSPALIYGYTF.